Shown below are 10 T cell receptor beta chains from a single sample sequenced in a study of graft-versus-host responses after intestinal transplantation. Method: immunoSEQ multiplex PCR; TCRdb's copy keeps in-frame clones and lacks some. The table shows roughly 15,000 clones, with around three quarters occurring only once. Graft tissue processing released intraepithelial and lamina propria lymphocytes. The sequencing here drew on ileum tissue, taken roughly 98 days after intestinal transplant. These receptors were obtained from a human patient who received an intestinal transplant, so some T cells may come from the graft donor.

The chain employs TRBV4-1 and TRBJ2-1; D call uncertain. The germline V gene has CDR1 MGHRA and CDR2 YSYEKL. This CDR3 has 16 residues. V lost 2 bases and J 4 bases, leaving 15 bases between the germline ends. CDR3 coding DNA: TGCGCCAGCAGCCAACTTATACGGAGTTCGTACAATGAGCAGTTCTTC. Amino acids: CASSQLIRSSYNEQFF.

V usage is TRBV5-1 and J usage is TRBJ2-7, with D maybe TRBD2 (5 bases). Trimming took 4 bases from V and 0 from J, leaving 17 bases between them. CDR3 size: 16 residues. The germline gives CDR1 SGHRS, CDR2 YFSETQ. CDR3: CASSPRVSSLSYEQYF. DNA for the CDR3: TGCGCCAGCAGCCCGCGGGTGTCTTCACTCTCCTACGAGCAGTACTTC.

CDR3 residues: CASSDSPGLAAEQYF. As DNA, the CDR3 is TGTGCCAGCAGCGATAGTCCGGGACTAGCAGCCGAGCAGTACTTC. The chain couples TRBV7-8 to TRBJ2-7; TRBD2 matches at 9 bases. V lost 5 bases, J lost 6 bases, and 11 bases stayed unmatched. The CDR3 totals 15 residues. The germline V gene has CDR1 SGHVS and CDR2 FQNEAQ.

The rearrangement uses TRBV7-9 and TRBJ2-1; no clear D gene. The CDR3 covers 16 residues. V lost 1 base, J lost 2 bases, and 12 bases lay in between. Germline CDR1 and CDR2: SEHNR and FQNEAQ (reference sequence). The CDR3 region has the DNA TGTGCCAGCAGCTTAGTCATGGCAACCCCCTACAATGAGCAGTTCTTC. This translates into CASSLVMATPYNEQFF.

This clone was observed a handful of times. The J gene is TRBJ1-2, the V gene TRBV18; unclear D gene. The germline V and J ends were trimmed by 0 bases and 5 bases, with 10 bases remaining between them. The CDR3 has 14 amino acids. Germline lookup yields CDR1 KGHSH and CDR2 LQKENI. The CDR3 DNA reads as TGTGCCAGCTCACCACCGATGGGATTTTATGGCTACACCTTC. It encodes CASSPPMGFYGYTF.

This clone was counted a few times. V and J are TRBV29-1 and TRBJ2-1; no clear D. Per germline, CDR1 SQVTM and CDR2 ANQGSEA. The V and J ends lost 4 bases and 6 bases respectively, with 13 bases between them. This CDR3 has 13 amino acids. CDR3 sequence: CSVVRTNGNEQFF. The CDR3, as DNA: TGCAGCGTTGTCCGTACTAATGGCAATGAGCAGTTCTTC.

The chain carries TRBV21-1 and TRBJ2-2; the DNA was not used to check the table's D call, TRBD1. TRBV21-1 is listed as a pseudogene. The CDR3 has 18 residues. The CDR3 loop is CASSNLPGQRPTAGELFF. CDR3 DNA sequence: TGTGCCAGCAGTAACCTCCCGGGACAGCGCCCCACAGCCGGGGAGCTGTTTTTT.

This clone is a singleton in its sample. This chain joins TRBV7-6 and TRBJ1-4; D unclear. Germline V gene data show CDR1 as SGHVS and CDR2 as FNYEAQ. V was trimmed by 1 base and J by 5 bases, leaving 5 bases between them. There are 13 residues in the CDR3. CDR3 sequence reads: CASSLGLNEKLFF. Written as DNA, the CDR3 is TGTGCCAGCAGCTTAGGTCTGAATGAAAAACTGTTTTTT.

The V and J genes are TRBV5-1 and TRBJ2-7, with 7 nucleotides matching TRBD1. CDR1 is SGHRS and CDR2 is YFSETQ in the germline V gene. The CDR3 consists of 13 residues. After removal of 4 bases from V and 2 bases from J, the junction contained 3 bases not matched to a gene. CDR3 in DNA: TGCGCCAGCAGCCCCGGGACAGCCTACGAGCAGTACTTC. This codes for CASSPGTAYEQYF.

The genes are TRBV27 and TRBJ2-5, with 7 positions matching TRBD1. The DNA end is more similar to TRBJ2-7, so the J call may be wrong. This CDR3 spans 13 amino acids. Looked up from germline, CDR1 is MNHEY and CDR2 is SMNVEV (reference sequence). The CDR3 DNA is TGTGCCAGCAGGATACAGGGGTCCTACGAGCAGTACTTC. This encodes CASRIQGSYEQYF.